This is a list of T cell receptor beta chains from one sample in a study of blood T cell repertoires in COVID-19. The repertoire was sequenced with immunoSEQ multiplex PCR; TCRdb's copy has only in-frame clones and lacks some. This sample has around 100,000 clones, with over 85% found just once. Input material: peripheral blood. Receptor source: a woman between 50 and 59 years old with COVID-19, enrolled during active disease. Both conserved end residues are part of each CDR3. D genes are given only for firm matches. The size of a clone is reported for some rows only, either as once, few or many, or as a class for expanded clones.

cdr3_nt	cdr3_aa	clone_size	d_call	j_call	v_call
TGTGCCAGCAGGAACGGACAGACCAACAGCTATGGCTACACCTTC	CASRNGQTNSYGYTF	.	.	TRBJ1-2	TRBV6-5
TGTGCCAGCAGTTACCTAAGGGACAGGGTTCGGTTCATCGACACTGAAGCTTTCTTT	CASSYLRDRVRFIDTEAFF	.	TRBD1	TRBJ1-1	TRBV6-2/TRBV6-3
TGTGCCAGTAGCCAGACAGGGCGGACTGAAGCTTTCTTT	CASSQTGRTEAFF	once	TRBD1	TRBJ1-1	TRBV19
TGTGCTAGTGGTCTACCTCTGGGGGACAGGGGGGACGGCTACACCTTC	CASGLPLGDRGDGYTF	.	TRBD1	TRBJ1-2	TRBV12-5
TGTGCCAGCAGTTTACAGGGAGGAAGGGGTCAGCCCCAGCATTTT	CASSLQGGRGQPQHF	once	.	TRBJ1-5	TRBV28
TGTGCCAGCAGCGGGGGGACAGGCCCCTACAATGAGCAGTTCTTC	CASSGGTGPYNEQFF	once	TRBD1	TRBJ2-1	TRBV5-5
TGTGCCAGTAGTCCCGGACAGTATGAAGCTTTCTTT	CASSPGQYEAFF	.	.	TRBJ1-1	TRBV19
TGTGCCAGCAGTTCAACCTTGACAGTGATTAATTCACCCCTCCACTTT	CASSSTLTVINSPLHF	.	.	TRBJ1-6	TRBV27
TGTGCCAGCAGCCACCGCCGGGGTCTGTACTCTGGGGCCAACGTCCTGACTTTC	CASSHRRGLYSGANVLTF	.	.	TRBJ2-6	TRBV5-8
TGTGCCAGCAGTTGGGTAGGGAGTTACAGTAGCAATCAGCCCCAGCATTTT	CASSWVGSYSSNQPQHF	.	.	TRBJ1-5	TRBV28
TGTGCCAGCAGCGAAACGGGACTAGCGGGGGATACCGGGGAGCTGTTTTTT	CASSETGLAGDTGELFF	.	TRBD2	TRBJ2-2	TRBV5-4
TGTGCCAGCAGTCTACCAAGGGGCAGAACGGAAGGCTACACCTTC	CASSLPRGRTEGYTF	.	.	TRBJ1-2	TRBV7-2
TGTGCCAGCAGCCAAGATGACAGGGCCACGCAGCCCCAGCATTTT	CASSQDDRATQPQHF	.	TRBD1	TRBJ1-5	TRBV3-1/TRBV3-2
TGTGCCAGCAGCCCTGGGGGTAGAGGGGGTTATCGGAGCAATCAGCCCCAGCATTTT	CASSPGGRGGYRSNQPQHF	.	.	TRBJ1-5	TRBV27
TGTGCCAGTAGTATTGTGCTAGCTGGCACCGGGGAGCTGTTTTTT	CASSIVLAGTGELFF	.	.	TRBJ2-2	TRBV19
TGCGCCAGCAGCTTGGAAGGGCCAGGGCTAAGGAGTTCACCCCTCCACTTT	CASSLEGPGLRSSPLHF	.	.	TRBJ1-6	TRBV5-1
TGTGCCAGCAGCCAACGGACGGCAGGAGGGCCCCAGCATTTT	CASSQRTAGGPQHF	few	.	TRBJ1-5	TRBV3-1/TRBV3-2
TGTGCCAGTAGTACAGGGTATTCTCCCAATCAGCCCCAGCATTTT	CASSTGYSPNQPQHF	.	.	TRBJ1-5	TRBV19
TGTGCCAGCAGTAAAAGGACAGTTAGCAATCAGCCCCAGCATTTT	CASSKRTVSNQPQHF	.	.	TRBJ1-5	TRBV28
TGTGCCAGCAGCAAAGATCAGCGGGGGGTCTACAATGAGCAGTTCTTC	CASSKDQRGVYNEQFF	.	.	TRBJ2-1	TRBV21-1
TGTGCCAGCAGACCTCCGGGGGGCAGGGAGACCCAGTACTTC	CASRPPGGRETQYF	.	.	TRBJ2-5	TRBV6-5
TGTGCCAGCAGCTTCAGGGGGAACACCGGGGAGCTGTTTTTT	CASSFRGNTGELFF	.	.	TRBJ2-2	TRBV7-2